Described below is a single T cell receptor beta chain sequence and its context. This specimen belongs to a study of blood T cell repertoires in COVID-19. The overall study: Material from acute and convalescent COVID-19 was sourced from the United States, Italy and Spain. The cDNA or gDNA used as material had been derived from T cells, B-cell-depleted T cells, or PBMCs.

Enrolled during active infection, Seattle patients were then followed longitudinally. Authors' processing steps: Amplification with reference gene primers provided the estimates of nucleated cell counts. Clones were sequenced by immunoSEQ multiplex PCR, and TCRdb holds only the in-frame ones, with some missing. V, J and clone size were drawn from that table, and D and trimming were deduced from the DNA. The sample includes 150,000 or so clones, around 83% seen only once; the top ten take 9% to 13%. Sequencing was carried out using peripheral blood. The receptor was isolated from a woman in her sixties with COVID-19, enrolled during active disease.

The chain's CDR3 is CASSFGGDSSYEQYF. In DNA form, the CDR3 reads TGTGCCAGCAGCTTCGGTGGGGACAGCTCCTACGAGCAGTACTTC. The rearrangement joins TRBV13 to TRBJ2-7; 7 positions match TRBD1. The CDR3 runs to 15 residues. J gave up 0 bases and V 3 bases, and 5 bases lay outside the gene matches. Germline CDR1 and CDR2: PRHDT and FYEKMQ (reference sequence). The full variable domain, in which reference TRBV13 and TRBJ2-7 provide the parts outside the CDR3, is AAGVIQSPRHLIKEKRETATLKCYPIPRHDTVYWYQQGPGQDPQFLISFYEKMQSDKGSIPDRFSAQQFSDYHSELNMSSLELGDSALYFCASSFGGDSSYEQYFGPGTRLTVT.